These 18 T cell receptor beta chains were sequenced from one sample in a study of T cell responses to AZD1222 COVID-19 vaccine (dated by TCRdb to 2020 to 2022). Interpreted using the paper, the time point label stands for: baseline before first vaccination. Library preparation was by the immunoSEQ multiplex PCR assay. This immuneACCESS table, as held by TCRdb, lists in-frame sequences with V and J called but not all clones. Of the missing ones, under half trace to an unresolved V gene in checked studies; the others have no known cause. In this sample the table shows 130,000 or so clones, around 94% of which occur a single time. The ten top clones hold 6.6% of the sample. The specimen was peripheral blood, collected on day 0 of AZD1222 vaccination. These receptors originate from an adult in good health.

This rearrangement joins TRBV18 to TRBJ2-1; a weak D match, TRBD1 (5 bases). V lost 2 bases, J lost 1 base, and 12 bases lay in between. The CDR3 extends over 16 amino acids. The germline V gene encodes CDR1 KGHSH and CDR2 LQKENI. The CDR3 DNA follows: TGTGCCAGCTCACCAAGGGGCACGACTTCCTACAATGAGCAGTTCTTC. This gives the protein CASSPRGTTSYNEQFF.

The V and J genes are TRBV4-2 and TRBJ2-1; D unclear. Trimming left V 1 base short and J 6 bases short, with 4 bases between. The germline V gene encodes CDR1 LGHNA and CDR2 YNFKEQ. The CDR3 length is 12 residues. The chain's CDR3 is CASSQVSNEQFF. CDR3 DNA: TGTGCCAGCAGCCAAGTGAGCAATGAGCAGTTCTTC.

The V and J genes are TRBV9 and TRBJ2-2; perhaps TRBD1 as D (6 bases). CDR3 length: 16 amino acids. The V gene's germline CDR1 is SGDLS and CDR2 YYNGEE. The V gene lost 0 bases and the J gene lost 0 bases, with 9 bases spanning the gap. CDR3 residues: CASSVGTASNTGELFF. The CDR3 DNA reads as TGTGCCAGCAGCGTAGGGACAGCCTCGAACACCGGGGAGCTGTTTTTT.

The DNA of the CDR3 is TGTGCCAGCAGACCCGTGGGAGGAGGTAGCAATCAGCCCCAGCATTTT. Translation: CASRPVGGGSNQPQHF. This sequence joins TRBV7-2 and TRBJ1-5; D is unresolved. Trimming left V 6 bases short and J 0 bases short, with 15 bases between. In germline, CDR1 is SGHTA, CDR2 FQGNSA. The CDR3 extends over 16 amino acids.

In its sample, this clone was seen once. The V and J genes are TRBV7-9 and TRBJ1-1; 11 nucleotides match TRBD1. CDR1 is SEHNR, CDR2 FQNEAQ, per germline (reference sequence). Trimming took 2 bases from V and 6 from J; bases not matched to a gene: 8. This CDR3 is built from 16 residues. CDR3 in DNA: TGTGCCAGCAGCTTAATTTCCGGGACAGGGGGAGCTGAAGCTTTCTTT. It translates to CASSLISGTGGAEAFF.

This clone was recorded only once. This chain links TRBV9 with TRBJ2-1, with D unclear. The germline V and J ends were trimmed by 0 bases and 0 bases, with 10 bases remaining between them. Germline values: CDR1 SGDLS, CDR2 YYNGEE. The CDR3 is 16 residues long. The CDR3: CASSVVGGFSYNEQFF. CDR3 nucleotide sequence: TGTGCCAGCAGCGTAGTAGGTGGATTCTCCTACAATGAGCAGTTCTTC.

This chain uses TRBV7-9 with TRBJ1-4, with 11 bases fitting TRBD1. The J segment lost 3 bases and the V segment lost 5 bases, leaving 5 bases of the junction unmatched. CDR1 and CDR2 (germline): SEHNR, FQNEAQ (reference sequence). This CDR3 is 16 amino acids long. The CDR3 loop is CASSRGQGAANEKLFF. Here the CDR3 DNA reads TGTGCCAGCAGCCGAGGACAGGGGGCGGCTAATGAAAAACTGTTTTTT.

The gene calls are TRBV11-2 and TRBJ2-7; the match to TRBD2 covers 13 bases. CDR1 SGHAT and CDR2 FQNNGV come from the germline V gene. This CDR3 has 15 residues. The trim removed 5 bases at V and 5 bases at J, leaving 6 bases unmatched. CDR3 nucleotide sequence: TGTGCCAGCAGCCTAGGGACTAGCGGGAACCACGAGCAGTACTTC. The encoded protein is CASSLGTSGNHEQYF. The full variable domain, in which reference TRBV11-2 and TRBJ2-7 provide the parts outside the CDR3, is EAGVAQSPRYKIIEKRQSVAFWCNPISGHATLYWYQQILGQGPKLLIQFQNNGVVDDSQLPKDRFSAERLKGVDSTLKIQPAKLEDSAVYLCASSLGTSGNHEQYFGPGTRLTVT.

This chain joins TRBV15 and TRBJ2-7, with TRBD2 identical over 14 bases. The germline V gene encodes CDR1 LNHNV and CDR2 YYDKDF (reference sequence). The CDR3 runs 15 residues. V shed 3 bases and J 5 bases; nucleotides not matched to a gene: 3. This CDR3 is CATSRGTSGSNEQYF. In DNA form, the CDR3 reads TGTGCCACCAGCAGGGGGACTAGCGGGAGTAACGAGCAGTACTTC. Supplemented by reference TRBV15 and TRBJ2-7, the full variable domain reads DAMVIQNPRYQVTQFGKPVTLSCSQTLNHNVMYWYQQKSSQAPKLLFHYYDKDFNNEADTPDNFQSRRPNTSFCFLDIRSPGLGDTAMYLCATSRGTSGSNEQYFGPGTRLTVT.

The chain combines TRBV11-3 with TRBJ1-6, with D unclear. The CDR3 loop spans 12 amino acids. Trimming cost V 3 bases and J 7 bases, with 4 bases left between them. Per germline, CDR1 SGHNT and CDR2 YENEEA. The CDR3 loop reads CASSLGNSPLHF. The CDR3 DNA reads TGTGCCAGCAGCTTGGGGAATTCACCCCTCCACTTT.

In its sample, this clone was seen once. V usage is TRBV6-5 and J usage is TRBJ1-5; D possibly corresponds to TRBD1 (5 bases). CDR3 length: 15 residues. Germline loops: CDR1 MNHEY, CDR2 SVGAGI. The V end was cut by 6 bases, the J end by 0 bases, with 12 bases between. The CDR3 nucleotides read TGTGCCAGCAGAAGGGGCAGCGATAGCAATCAGCCCCAGCATTTT. Translation gives CASRRGSDSNQPQHF.

This clone was seen more than once but under ten times. The chain carries TRBV2 and TRBJ1-1, with TRBD1 matching over 9 bases. The length of the CDR3 is 15 residues. V lost 5 bases and J lost 3; bases outside the gene matches: 7. Germline CDR1 is SNHLY and CDR2 is FYNNEI. CDR3 protein: CASSPWDRAHTEAFF. The CDR3 nucleotides read TGTGCCAGCAGTCCCTGGGACAGGGCCCACACTGAAGCTTTCTTT. The full variable domain, completed using reference TRBV2 and TRBJ1-1, is EPEVTQTPSHQVTQMGQEVILRCVPISNHLYFYWYRQILGQKVEFLVSFYNNEISEKSEIFDDQFSVERPDGSNFTLKIRSTKLEDSAMYFCASSPWDRAHTEAFFGQGTRLTVV.

V usage is TRBV4-2 and J usage is TRBJ1-2; D might be TRBD1 (6 bases). The CDR3 is 15 amino acids. Trimming took off 4 bases at V and 0 bases at J, with 12 bases between the two ends. Looked up from germline, CDR1 is LGHNA and CDR2 is YNFKEQ. The CDR3 region has the DNA TGTGCCAGCAGCCCATCCGACAGGTCTAACTATGGCTACACCTTC. It yields the protein CASSPSDRSNYGYTF.

The chain recombines TRBV10-2 with TRBJ1-5; D ambiguous. This CDR3 is built from 17 residues. Trimming cost V 2 bases and J 0 bases, with 14 bases left between them. Per the germline V gene, CDR1 is WSHSY and CDR2 is SAAADI. Written as DNA, the CDR3 is TGCGCCAGCAGTGAGGCCGAGGTCCCCCATAGCAATCAGCCCCAGCATTTT. Its protein is CASSEAEVPHSNQPQHF.

This chain connects TRBV6-5 to TRBJ2-7; perhaps TRBD1 as D (6 bases). The germline V gene has CDR1 MNHEY and CDR2 SVGAGI. The CDR3 contains 13 residues. With 6 bases removed from V and 6 bases from J, the gap between germline ends came to 15 bases. CDR3 sequence reads: CASRRTVQLEQYF. CDR3 nucleotide sequence: TGTGCCAGCAGGAGGACAGTCCAGCTCGAGCAGTACTTC.

This clone was recorded once. V usage is TRBV7-9 and J usage is TRBJ2-3, with TRBD2 matching over 8 bases. The V and J ends lost 5 bases and 0 bases, in that order; junction bases with no gene match: 4. Germline CDR1 reads SEHNR; CDR2 reads FQNEAQ (reference sequence). This CDR3 is built from 15 residues. This CDR3 is CASSPRGGSTDTQYF. The CDR3 DNA reads as TGTGCCAGCAGCCCCCGCGGGGGGAGCACAGATACGCAGTATTTT.

The chain has TRBV3-1 (or the pseudogene TRBV3-2) and TRBJ2-1; 7 bases line up with TRBD2. V shed 4 bases, J shed 6 bases, and the junction held 6 bases outside the gene matches. This CDR3 spans 14 amino acids. Germline V lookup: CDR1 LGHDT, CDR2 YNNKEL (reference sequence). CDR3 region: CASSPDGGGNEQFF. DNA for the CDR3: TGTGCCAGCAGCCCGGATGGGGGGGGCAATGAGCAGTTCTTC.

The chain links TRBV2 to TRBJ2-7; TRBD1 agrees at 10 bases. Germline CDR1 SNHLY, CDR2 FYNNEI. The CDR3 is 18 residues long. V was clipped by 7 bases and J by 0 bases; unmatched bases: 15. The CDR3 sequence: CASTPGQGRTPSSYEQYF. Written as DNA, the CDR3 is TGTGCCAGCACCCCGGGACAGGGGCGTACTCCGAGCTCCTACGAGCAGTACTTC. Full variable domain (rest looked up from reference TRBV2 and TRBJ2-7): EPEVTQTPSHQVTQMGQEVILRCVPISNHLYFYWYRQILGQKVEFLVSFYNNEISEKSEIFDDQFSVERPDGSNFTLKIRSTKLEDSAMYFCASTPGQGRTPSSYEQYFGPGTRLTVT.